This T cell receptor beta chain was captured in a study of cytomegalovirus exposure and HLA in healthy donors. Findings and limits, study-wide: Presence/absence analysis assumed near-uniform sequencing depth across donors.

Details on this clone: Its antigen is as yet unknown.

The PCR used 60 Vbeta and 13 Jbeta primers. Some clones are missing from TCRdb's copy, which holds only in-frame ones; the method was immunoSEQ multiplex PCR. The sample carries 110,000 or so clones, 70% to 85% recorded once. Germline V gene data show CDR1 as SEHNR and CDR2 as FQNEAQ (reference sequence). This CDR3 contains 13 residues. The V and J ends lost 2 bases and 1 base respectively, with 5 bases between them. The sequence derives from a woman aged 50 to 60 in good health and CMV-seropositive. The chain joins TRBV7-9 to TRBJ1-1; no clear D. Sequenced: PBMCs. DNA of the CDR3: TGTGCCAGCAGCTTACCAGGGAACACTGAAGCTTTCTTT. Translating gives CASSLPGNTEAFF. Full variable domain (missing parts from reference TRBV7-9 and TRBJ1-1): DTGVSQNPRHKITKRGQNVTFRCDPISEHNRLYWYRQTLGQGPEFLTYFQNEAQLEKSRLLSDRFSAERPKGSFSTLEIQRTEQGDSAMYLCASSLPGNTEAFFGQGTRLTVV.